The TCR beta chain under discussion was sequenced for a study of OX40 agonist ivuxolimab in advanced cancers. Study as a whole: From roughly 20 to 90 years was the age range, with a mean of around 56 years, and about 78% were male. Three patients got partial responses; one had hepatocellular carcinoma and two had cutaneous melanoma. Of the participants, under 50% had some prior anti-PD-1, anti-PD-L1 or anti-CTLA-4 therapy, which was allowed. Whole-study findings and limits: There were, on average, more expanded clones in CD8+ T cells than in CD4+.

V was clipped by 1 base and J by 10 bases, with 14 bases between them. The CDR3 loop spans 15 amino acids. The V gene's germline CDR1 is SEHNR and CDR2 FQNEAQ (reference sequence). This clone turned up a few times. The antigen remains undetermined. Assay used: immunoSEQ multiplex PCR; TCRdb lists only in-frame clones, some missing. The sample yields 50,000 or so clones, 65% to 85% seen once. The receptor comes from an adult with an advanced solid tumor such as melanoma, head and neck, liver or kidney cancer. The chain links TRBV7-9 to TRBJ1-6; D ambiguous. The input for sequencing was CD4+ or CD8+ T cells sorted from blood, taken in a trial of the OX40 agonist ivuxolimab. The CDR3 DNA is TGTGCCAGCAGCTTAGTTCAGACAAGGAACTCACCCCTCCACTTT. Translating gives CASSLVQTRNSPLHF.